This TCR beta chain was captured by sequencing in a study of identical twins. TCRdb re-derived calls from the 5' RACE reads in MiXCR, one entry per CDR3 protein. Of 450,000 or so distinct CDR3 sequences detected, approximately 15% appear once; the ten largest clones hold approximately 0.52%. CDR3 size: 13 residues. Trimming left V 0 bases short and J 4 bases short, with 7 bases between. Germline-derived CDR1 and CDR2 are SGHKS and YYEKEE (reference sequence). A further study also used this sample, focusing on yellow fever vaccine responses in identical twins.

The chain recombines TRBV5-5 with TRBJ2-5; D gene unclear. The sequence was obtained from a woman in her late teens or twenties in good health. The sequencing sample was made of CD4+ T cells sorted from blood. DNA of the CDR3: TGTGCCAGCAGCTTGGCTAGTCCAGAGACCCAGTACTTC. Translation: CASSLASPETQYF.